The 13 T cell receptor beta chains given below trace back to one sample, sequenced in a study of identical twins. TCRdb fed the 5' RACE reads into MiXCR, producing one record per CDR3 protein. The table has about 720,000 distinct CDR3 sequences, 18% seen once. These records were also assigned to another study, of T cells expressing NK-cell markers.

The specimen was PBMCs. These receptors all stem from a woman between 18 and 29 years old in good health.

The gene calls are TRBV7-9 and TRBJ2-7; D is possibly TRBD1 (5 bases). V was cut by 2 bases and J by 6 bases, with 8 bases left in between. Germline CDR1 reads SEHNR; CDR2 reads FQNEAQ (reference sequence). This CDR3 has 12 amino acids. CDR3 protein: CASSLQGFEQYF. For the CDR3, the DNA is TGTGCCAGCAGCTTACAGGGCTTCGAGCAGTACTTC.

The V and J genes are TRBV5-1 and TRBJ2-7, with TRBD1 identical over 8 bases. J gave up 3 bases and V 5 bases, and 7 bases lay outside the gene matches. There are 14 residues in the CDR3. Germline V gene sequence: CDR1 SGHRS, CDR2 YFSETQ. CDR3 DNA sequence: TGCGCCAGCAGTTACAGGGGGGACGACTACGAGCAGTACTTC. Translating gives CASSYRGDDYEQYF.

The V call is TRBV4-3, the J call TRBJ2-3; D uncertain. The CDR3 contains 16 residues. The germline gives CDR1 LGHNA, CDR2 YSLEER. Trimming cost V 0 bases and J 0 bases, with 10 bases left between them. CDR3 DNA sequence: TGCGCCAGCAGCCAAGATTCCGTGGGAAGCACAGATACGCAGTATTTT. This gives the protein CASSQDSVGSTDTQYF.

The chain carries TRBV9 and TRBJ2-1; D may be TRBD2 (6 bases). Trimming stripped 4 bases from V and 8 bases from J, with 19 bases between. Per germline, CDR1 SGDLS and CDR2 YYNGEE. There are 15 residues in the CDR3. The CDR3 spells CASSTPGLGGDEQFF. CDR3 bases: TGTGCCAGCAGCACTCCGGGACTGGGGGGAGATGAGCAGTTCTTC. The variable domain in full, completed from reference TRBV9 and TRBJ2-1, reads DSGVTQTPKHLITATGQRVTLRCSPRSGDLSVYWYQQSLDQGLQFLIQYYNGEERAKGNILERFSAQQFPDLHSELNLSSLELGDSALYFCASSTPGLGGDEQFFGPGTRLTVL.

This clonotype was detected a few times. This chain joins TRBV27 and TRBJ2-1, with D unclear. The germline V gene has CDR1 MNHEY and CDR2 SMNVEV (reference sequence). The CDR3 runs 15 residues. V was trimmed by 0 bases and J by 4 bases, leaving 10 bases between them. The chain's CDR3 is CASSLSGPFYNEQFF. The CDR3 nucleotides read TGTGCCAGCAGTTTATCAGGACCCTTTTACAATGAGCAGTTCTTC.

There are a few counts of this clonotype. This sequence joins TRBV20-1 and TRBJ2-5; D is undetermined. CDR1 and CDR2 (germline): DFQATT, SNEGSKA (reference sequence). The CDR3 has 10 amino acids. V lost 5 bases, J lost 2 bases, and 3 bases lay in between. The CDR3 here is CSALQETQYF. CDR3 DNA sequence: TGCAGTGCTCTACAAGAGACCCAGTACTTC.

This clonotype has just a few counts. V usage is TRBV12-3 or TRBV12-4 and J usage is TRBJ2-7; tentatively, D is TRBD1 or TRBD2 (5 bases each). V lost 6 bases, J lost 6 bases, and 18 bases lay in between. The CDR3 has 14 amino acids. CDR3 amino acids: CASSLRDGLLEQYF. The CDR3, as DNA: TGTGCCAGCAGCCTTCGGGACGGGCTCCTCGAGCAGTACTTC.

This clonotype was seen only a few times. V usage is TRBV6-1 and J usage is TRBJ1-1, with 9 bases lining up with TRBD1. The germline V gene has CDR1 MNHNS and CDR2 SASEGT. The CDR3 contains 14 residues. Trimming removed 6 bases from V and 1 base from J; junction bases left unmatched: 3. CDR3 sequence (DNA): TGTGCCAGCAGCGAGGGACAGGGGAACACTGAAGCTTTCTTT. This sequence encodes CASSEGQGNTEAFF.

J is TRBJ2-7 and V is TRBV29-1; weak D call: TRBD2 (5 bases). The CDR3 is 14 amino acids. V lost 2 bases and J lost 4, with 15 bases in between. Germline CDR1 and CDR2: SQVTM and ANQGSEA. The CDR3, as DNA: TGCAGCGTTGAAAACCGAGACGGCGGGTACGAGCAGTACTTC. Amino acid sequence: CSVENRDGGYEQYF.

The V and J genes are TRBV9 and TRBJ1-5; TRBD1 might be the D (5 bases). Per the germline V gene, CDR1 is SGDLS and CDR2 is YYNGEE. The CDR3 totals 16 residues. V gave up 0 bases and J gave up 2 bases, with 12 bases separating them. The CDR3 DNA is TGTGCCAGCAGCGTAGGCGGGGCTACGGGCAATCAGCCCCAGCATTTT. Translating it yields CASSVGGATGNQPQHF.

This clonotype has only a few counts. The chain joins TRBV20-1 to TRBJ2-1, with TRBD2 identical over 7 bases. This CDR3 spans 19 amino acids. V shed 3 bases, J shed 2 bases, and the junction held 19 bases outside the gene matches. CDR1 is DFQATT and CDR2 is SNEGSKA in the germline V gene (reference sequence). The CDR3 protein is CSASALAENVKRAYNEQFF. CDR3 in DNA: TGCAGTGCTAGCGCTCTAGCGGAAAACGTAAAGAGGGCCTACAATGAGCAGTTCTTC.

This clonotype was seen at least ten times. The CDR3 region is CASSFTSGSYEQYF. The CDR3 DNA sequence: TGTGCCAGCAGCTTTACTAGCGGGAGTTACGAGCAGTACTTC. The chain recombines TRBV7-2 with TRBJ2-7; 11 bases are a match to TRBD2. This CDR3 has 14 amino acids. The germline CDR1 and CDR2 sequences are SGHTA and FQGNSA. V was clipped by 3 bases and J by 4 bases; unmatched bases: 2.

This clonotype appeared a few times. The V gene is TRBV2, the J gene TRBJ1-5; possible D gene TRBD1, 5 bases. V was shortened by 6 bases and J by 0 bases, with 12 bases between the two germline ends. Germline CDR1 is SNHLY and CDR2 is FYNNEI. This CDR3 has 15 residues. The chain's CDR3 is CASRETGYSNQPQHF. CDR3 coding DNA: TGTGCCAGCAGAGAAACAGGATATAGCAATCAGCCCCAGCATTTT.